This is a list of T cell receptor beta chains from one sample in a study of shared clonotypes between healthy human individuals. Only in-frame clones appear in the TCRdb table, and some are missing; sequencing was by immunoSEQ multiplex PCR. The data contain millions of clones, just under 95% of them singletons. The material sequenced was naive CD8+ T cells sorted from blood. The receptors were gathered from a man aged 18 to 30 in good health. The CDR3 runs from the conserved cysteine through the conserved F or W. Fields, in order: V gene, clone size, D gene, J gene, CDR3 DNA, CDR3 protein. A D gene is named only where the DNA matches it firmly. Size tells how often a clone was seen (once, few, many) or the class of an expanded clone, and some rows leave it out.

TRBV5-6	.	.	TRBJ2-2	TGTGCCAGCAGCTTGGATCGGGCAGCCCCGAACACCGGGGAGCTGTTTTTT	CASSLDRAAPNTGELFF
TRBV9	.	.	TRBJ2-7	TGTGCCAGCAGCGTAGAGGACGGCCCCTACGAGCAGTACTTC	CASSVEDGPYEQYF
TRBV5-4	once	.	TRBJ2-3	TGTGCCAGCAGCTTGGGAGAGGCTTTCGCAGATACGCAGTATTTT	CASSLGEAFADTQYF
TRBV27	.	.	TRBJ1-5	TGTGCCAGCAGTCCATCCTTCGGGAATAGCAATCAGCCCCAGCATTTT	CASSPSFGNSNQPQHF
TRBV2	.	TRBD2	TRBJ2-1	TGTGCCAGCAGTGGGGTAGCGGGAGTGGATGAGCAGTTCTTC	CASSGVAGVDEQFF
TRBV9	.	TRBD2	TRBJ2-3	TGTGCCAGCAGCGTAGTTTCTAGCGGGGACACAGATACGCAGTATTTT	CASSVVSSGDTDTQYF
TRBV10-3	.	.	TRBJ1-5	TGTGCCATCAGTGAGAAGGAAGGGGGAGGCCAGCCCCAGCATTTT	CAISEKEGGGQPQHF
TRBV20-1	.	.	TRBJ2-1	TGCAGTGCTAGGGCGGATAATGAGCAGTTCTTC	CSARADNEQFF
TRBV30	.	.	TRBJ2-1	TGTGCCTGGAGTGTTTACCACAATGAGCAGTTCTTC	CAWSVYHNEQFF
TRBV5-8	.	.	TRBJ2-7	TGTGCCAGCAGCTTGGGCCACCCAGGGTTAACCTACGAGCAGTACTTC	CASSLGHPGLTYEQYF
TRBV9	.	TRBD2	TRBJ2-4	TGTGCCAGCAGCCCGGGAGGGGGAGCCAAAAACATTCAGTACTTC	CASSPGGGAKNIQYF
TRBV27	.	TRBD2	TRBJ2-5	TGTGCCAGCAGTTCCCTCGCGGGAGGGATCCAAGAGACCCAGTACTTC	CASSSLAGGIQETQYF
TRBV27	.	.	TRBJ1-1	TGTGCCAGCAGTCTAGGGAGGGGGACTGAAGCTTTCTTT	CASSLGRGTEAFF
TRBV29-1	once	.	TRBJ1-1	TGCAGCGTTGAGATTCGAACACCGTACACTGAAGCTTTCTTT	CSVEIRTPYTEAFF
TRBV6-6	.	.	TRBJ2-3	TGTGCCAGCAGTGGGTTCGGGGATACGCAGTATTTT	CASSGFGDTQYF
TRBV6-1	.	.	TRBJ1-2	TGTGCCAGCAGTGGGGGTCAAATGGCTAACTATGGCTACACCTTC	CASSGGQMANYGYTF
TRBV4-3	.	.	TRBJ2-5	TGCGCCAGCAGCCAAGATAAGAGCGGAACTCAAGAGACCCAGTACTTC	CASSQDKSGTQETQYF
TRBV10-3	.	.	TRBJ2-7	TGTGCCATCAGTGAGACACCAGAGTACGAGCAGTACTTC	CAISETPEYEQYF
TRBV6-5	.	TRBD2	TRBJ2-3	TGTGCCAGCAGCCTCGGGACTAGCGGAACAGATACGCAGTATTTT	CASSLGTSGTDTQYF
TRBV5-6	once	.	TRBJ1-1	TGTGCCAGCAGCTTAATGGCTACTGAAGCTTTCTTT	CASSLMATEAFF
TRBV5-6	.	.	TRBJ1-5	TGTGCCAGCAGCTTGGGACAGCCCAATCAGCCCCAGCATTTT	CASSLGQPNQPQHF
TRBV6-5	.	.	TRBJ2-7	TGTGCCAGCAGTTACTTTGGCAGTGGGGACGAGCAGTACTTC	CASSYFGSGDEQYF
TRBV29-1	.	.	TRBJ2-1	TGCAGCGTACCAACAGTGGACAATGAGCAGTTCTTC	CSVPTVDNEQFF
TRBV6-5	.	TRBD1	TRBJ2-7	TGTGCCAGCAGTTACTCCGGGACAGAAAACTACGAGCAGTACTTC	CASSYSGTENYEQYF
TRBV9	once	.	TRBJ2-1	TGTGCCAGCAGCGTAGGGGGGAGACCACCCGTCAATGAGCAGTTCTTC	CASSVGGRPPVNEQFF
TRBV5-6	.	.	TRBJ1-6	TGTGCCAGCAGCTTGGAGGGCTCACCCCTCCACTTT	CASSLEGSPLHF
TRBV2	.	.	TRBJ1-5	TGTGCCAGCAGTGAAACCTTAGGTCAGCCCCAGCATTTT	CASSETLGQPQHF